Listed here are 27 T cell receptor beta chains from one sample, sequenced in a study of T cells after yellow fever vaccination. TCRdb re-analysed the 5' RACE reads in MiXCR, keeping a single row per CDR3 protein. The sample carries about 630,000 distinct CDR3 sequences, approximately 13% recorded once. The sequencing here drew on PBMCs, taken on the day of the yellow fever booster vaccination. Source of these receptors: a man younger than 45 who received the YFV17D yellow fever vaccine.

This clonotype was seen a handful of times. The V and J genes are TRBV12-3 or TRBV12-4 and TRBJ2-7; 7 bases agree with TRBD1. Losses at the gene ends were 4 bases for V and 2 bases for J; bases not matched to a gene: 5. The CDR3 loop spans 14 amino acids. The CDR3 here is CASSSSRGTYEQYF. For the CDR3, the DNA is TGTGCCAGCAGTTCCAGCAGGGGGACCTACGAGCAGTACTTC.

CDR3 residues: CASSRSGQGRQPQHF. CDR3 bases: TGTGCCAGCAGTCGCTCGGGACAGGGTCGTCAGCCCCAGCATTTT. J is TRBJ1-5 and V is TRBV7-8, with 9 positions matching TRBD1. Germline values: CDR1 SGHVS, CDR2 FQNEAQ. After removal of 6 bases from V and 6 bases from J, the junction contained 9 bases not matched to a gene. This CDR3 is 15 amino acids long. The full variable domain, its missing parts supplied by reference TRBV7-8 and TRBJ1-5, is GAGVSQSPRYKVAKRGQDVALRCDPISGHVSLFWYQQALGQGPEFLTYFQNEAQLDKSGLPSDRFFAERPEGSVSTLKIQRTQQEDSAVYLCASSRSGQGRQPQHFGDGTRLSIL.

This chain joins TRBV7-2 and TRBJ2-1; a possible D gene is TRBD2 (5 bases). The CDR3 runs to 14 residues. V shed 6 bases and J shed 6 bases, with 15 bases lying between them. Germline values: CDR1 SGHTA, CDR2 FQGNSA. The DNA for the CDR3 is TGTGCCAGCAGGCTAACCCGGGAAAGCAATGAGCAGTTCTTC. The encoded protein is CASRLTRESNEQFF. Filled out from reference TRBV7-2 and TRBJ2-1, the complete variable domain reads GAGVSQSPSNKVTEKGKDVELRCDPISGHTALYWYRQSLGQGLEFLIYFQGNSAPDKSGLPSDRFSAERTGGSVSTLTIQRTQQEDSAVYLCASRLTRESNEQFFGPGTRLTVL.

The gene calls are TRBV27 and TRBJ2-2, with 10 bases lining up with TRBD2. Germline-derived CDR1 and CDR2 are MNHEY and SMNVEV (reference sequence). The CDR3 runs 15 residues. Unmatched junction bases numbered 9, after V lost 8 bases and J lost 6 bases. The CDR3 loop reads CASLRLAGDPGELFF. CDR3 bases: TGTGCCAGCCTCCGTCTAGCGGGAGATCCCGGGGAGCTGTTTTTT.

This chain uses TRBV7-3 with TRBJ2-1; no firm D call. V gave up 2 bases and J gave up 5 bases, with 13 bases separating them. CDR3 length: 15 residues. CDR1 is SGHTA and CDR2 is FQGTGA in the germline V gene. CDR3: CASSLEVYSNNEQFF. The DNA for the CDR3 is TGTGCCAGCAGCTTAGAGGTGTATTCAAACAATGAGCAGTTCTTC.

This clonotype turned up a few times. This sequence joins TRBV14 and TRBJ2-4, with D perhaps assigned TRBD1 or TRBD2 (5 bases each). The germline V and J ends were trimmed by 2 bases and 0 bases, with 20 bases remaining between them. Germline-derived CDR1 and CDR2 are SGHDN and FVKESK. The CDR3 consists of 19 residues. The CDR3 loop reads CASSQPQPGPWLAKNIQYF. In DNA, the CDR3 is TGTGCCAGCAGCCAACCCCAACCGGGGCCGTGGTTAGCCAAAAACATTCAGTACTTC.

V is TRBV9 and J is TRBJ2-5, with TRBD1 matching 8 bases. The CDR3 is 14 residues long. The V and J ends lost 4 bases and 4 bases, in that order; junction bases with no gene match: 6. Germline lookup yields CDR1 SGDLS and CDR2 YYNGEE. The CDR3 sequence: CASSPSGGIETQYF. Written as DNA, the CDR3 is TGTGCCAGCAGCCCATCAGGGGGCATAGAGACCCAGTACTTC.

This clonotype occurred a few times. In DNA form, the CDR3 reads TGTGCCAGCGCCCTGACTAGCGGATCCACAGATACGCAGTATTTT. Its protein product is CASALTSGSTDTQYF. The chain recombines TRBV6-1 with TRBJ2-3; the match to TRBD2 covers 9 bases. V gave up 8 bases and J gave up 2 bases; unmatched junction bases: 8. The V gene's germline CDR1 is MNHNS and CDR2 SASEGT. The length of the CDR3 is 15 residues.

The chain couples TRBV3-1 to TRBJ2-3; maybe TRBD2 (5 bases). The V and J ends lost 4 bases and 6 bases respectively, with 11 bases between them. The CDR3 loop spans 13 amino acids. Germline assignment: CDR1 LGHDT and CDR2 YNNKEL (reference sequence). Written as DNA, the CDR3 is TGTGCCAGCAGCCCCCTGGAGCGGGATACGCAGTATTTT. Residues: CASSPLERDTQYF.

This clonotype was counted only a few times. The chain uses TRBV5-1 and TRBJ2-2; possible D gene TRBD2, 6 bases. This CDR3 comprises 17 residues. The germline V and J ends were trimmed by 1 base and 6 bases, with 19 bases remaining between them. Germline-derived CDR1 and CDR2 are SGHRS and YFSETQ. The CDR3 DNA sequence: TGCGCCAGCAGCTTGAAGCTGGTTTTGCGGGAACCCGGGGAGCTGTTTTTT. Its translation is CASSLKLVLREPGELFF. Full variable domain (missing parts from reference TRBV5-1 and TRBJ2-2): KAGVTQTPRYLIKTRGQQVTLSCSPISGHRSVSWYQQTPGQGLQFLFEYFSETQRNKGNFPGRFSGRQFSNSRSEMNVSTLELGDSALYLCASSLKLVLREPGELFFGEGSRLTVL.

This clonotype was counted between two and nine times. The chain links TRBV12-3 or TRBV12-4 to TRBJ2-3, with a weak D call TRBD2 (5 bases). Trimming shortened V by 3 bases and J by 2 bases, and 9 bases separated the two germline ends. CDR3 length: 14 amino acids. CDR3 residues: CASSFRLNTDTQYF. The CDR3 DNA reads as TGTGCCAGCAGTTTCAGACTAAACACAGATACGCAGTATTTT.

The CDR3 nucleotides are TGCGCCAGCAGCTTGGCCCCACACAATGAGCAGTTCTTC. Translating gives CASSLAPHNEQFF. V gene TRBV5-1 combines with J gene TRBJ2-1; D ambiguous. Germline values: CDR1 SGHRS, CDR2 YFSETQ. The V gene lost 0 bases and the J gene lost 5 bases, with 6 bases spanning the gap. This CDR3 comprises 13 residues.

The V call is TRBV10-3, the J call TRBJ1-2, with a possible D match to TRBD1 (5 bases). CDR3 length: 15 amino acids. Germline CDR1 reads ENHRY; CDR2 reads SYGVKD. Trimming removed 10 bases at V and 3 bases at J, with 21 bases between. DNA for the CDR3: TGTGCCACCGAGGACCGTGGGGGAGCAGACTATGGCTACACCTTC. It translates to CATEDRGGADYGYTF.

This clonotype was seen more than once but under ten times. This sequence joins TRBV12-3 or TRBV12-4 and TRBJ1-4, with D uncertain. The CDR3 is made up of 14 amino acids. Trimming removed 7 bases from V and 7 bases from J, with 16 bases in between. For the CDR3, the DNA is TGTGCCAGCACCTTCAGAAACCGGGGTGAAAAACTGTTTTTT. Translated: CASTFRNRGEKLFF.

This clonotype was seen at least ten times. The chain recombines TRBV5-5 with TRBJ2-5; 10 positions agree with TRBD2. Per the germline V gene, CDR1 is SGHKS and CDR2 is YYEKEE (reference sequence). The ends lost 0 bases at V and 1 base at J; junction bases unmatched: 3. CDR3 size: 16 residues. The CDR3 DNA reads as TGTGCCAGCAGCTTGGGGGTAGCGGGAGGCCAAGAGACCCAGTACTTC. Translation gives CASSLGVAGGQETQYF.

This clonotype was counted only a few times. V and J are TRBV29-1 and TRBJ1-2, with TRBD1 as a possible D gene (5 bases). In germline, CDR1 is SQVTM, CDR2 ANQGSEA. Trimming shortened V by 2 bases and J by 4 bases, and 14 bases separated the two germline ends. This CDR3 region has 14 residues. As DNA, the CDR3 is TGCAGCGTTGAATGGGAGGGGTTAGGCTATGGCTACACCTTC. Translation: CSVEWEGLGYGYTF.

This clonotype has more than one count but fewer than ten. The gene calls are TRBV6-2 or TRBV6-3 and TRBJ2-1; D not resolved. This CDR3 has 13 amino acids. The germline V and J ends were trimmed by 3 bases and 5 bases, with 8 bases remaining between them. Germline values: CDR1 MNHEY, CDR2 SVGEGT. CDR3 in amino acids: CASSYTENNEQFF. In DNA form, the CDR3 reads TGTGCCAGCAGTTATACGGAAAACAATGAGCAGTTCTTC.

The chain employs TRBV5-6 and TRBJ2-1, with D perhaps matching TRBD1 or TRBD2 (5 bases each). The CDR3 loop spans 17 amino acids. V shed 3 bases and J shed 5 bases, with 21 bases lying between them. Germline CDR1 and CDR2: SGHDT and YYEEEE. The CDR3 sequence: CASSYSGRGVDNNEQFF. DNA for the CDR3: TGTGCCAGCAGCTACAGCGGCCGGGGCGTTGATAACAATGAGCAGTTCTTC.

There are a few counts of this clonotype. Here the CDR3 reads CAWRLLAGVGTQYF. For the CDR3, the DNA is TGTGCCTGGAGGCTGCTAGCGGGAGTGGGTACCCAGTACTTC. V and J are TRBV30 and TRBJ2-5; the match to TRBD2 covers 10 bases. The germline gives CDR1 GTSNPN, CDR2 SVGIG (reference sequence). V lost 3 bases and J lost 8; bases outside the gene matches: 9. CDR3 size: 14 residues.

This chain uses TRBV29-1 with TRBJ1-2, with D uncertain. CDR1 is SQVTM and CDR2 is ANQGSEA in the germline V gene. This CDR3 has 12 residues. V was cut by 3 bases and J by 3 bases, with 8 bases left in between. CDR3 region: CSVDGPHYGYTF. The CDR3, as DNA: TGCAGCGTTGATGGCCCCCACTATGGCTACACCTTC.

The CDR3 is CASSLQPNVRELFF. CDR3 nucleotides: TGTGCCAGCAGCCTACAACCCAACGTCAGGGAGCTGTTTTTT. J is TRBJ2-2 and V is TRBV6-2 or TRBV6-3, with D hard to call. Germline CDR1 and CDR2: MNHEY and SVGEGT. The CDR3 is 14 residues long. Trimming stripped 6 bases from V and 9 bases from J, with 17 bases between.

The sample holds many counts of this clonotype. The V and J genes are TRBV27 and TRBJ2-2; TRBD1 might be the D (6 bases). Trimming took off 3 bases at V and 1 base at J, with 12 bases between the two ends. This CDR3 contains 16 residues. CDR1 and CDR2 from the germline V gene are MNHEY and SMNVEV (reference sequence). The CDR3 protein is CASSFRGRGNTGELFF. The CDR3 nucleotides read TGTGCCAGCAGTTTTAGGGGGAGAGGGAACACCGGGGAGCTGTTTTTT.

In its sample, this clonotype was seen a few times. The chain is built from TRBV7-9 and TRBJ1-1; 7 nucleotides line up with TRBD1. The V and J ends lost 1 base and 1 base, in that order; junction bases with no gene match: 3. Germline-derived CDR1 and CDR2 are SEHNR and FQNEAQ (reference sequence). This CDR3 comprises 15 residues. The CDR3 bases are TGTGCCAGCAGCTTAGTGGGGACAGCGAACACTGAAGCTTTCTTT. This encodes CASSLVGTANTEAFF.

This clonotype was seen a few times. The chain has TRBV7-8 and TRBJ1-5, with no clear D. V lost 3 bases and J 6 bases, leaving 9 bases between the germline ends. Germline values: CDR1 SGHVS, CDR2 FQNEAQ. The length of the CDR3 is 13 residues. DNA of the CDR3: TGTGCCAGCAGCTTCGGTAGGCCTCAGCCCCAGCATTTT. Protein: CASSFGRPQPQHF. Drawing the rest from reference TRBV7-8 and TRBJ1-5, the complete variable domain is GAGVSQSPRYKVAKRGQDVALRCDPISGHVSLFWYQQALGQGPEFLTYFQNEAQLDKSGLPSDRFFAERPEGSVSTLKIQRTQQEDSAVYLCASSFGRPQPQHFGDGTRLSIL.

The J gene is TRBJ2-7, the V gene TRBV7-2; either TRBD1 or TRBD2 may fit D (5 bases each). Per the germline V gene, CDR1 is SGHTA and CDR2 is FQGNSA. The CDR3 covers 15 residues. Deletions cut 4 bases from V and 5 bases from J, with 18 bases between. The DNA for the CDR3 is TGTGCCAGCAGCTCTAGCAGGATCTCAGGGAACGAGCAGTACTTC. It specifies CASSSSRISGNEQYF.

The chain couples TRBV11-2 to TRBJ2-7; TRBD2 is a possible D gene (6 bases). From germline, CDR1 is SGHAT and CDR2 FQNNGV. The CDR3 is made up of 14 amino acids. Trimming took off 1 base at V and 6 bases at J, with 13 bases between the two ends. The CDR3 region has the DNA TGTGCCAGCAGCTTAGCGGGAGTAGTTCCCGAGCAGTACTTC. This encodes CASSLAGVVPEQYF.

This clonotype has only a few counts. In nucleotides, the CDR3 is TGCGCCAGCAGTCCCCTGCTCGTGGACAGGGGTGGATGGTTCTACAATGAGCAGTTCTTC. Protein product: CASSPLLVDRGGWFYNEQFF. The rearrangement joins TRBV23-1 to TRBJ2-1; 9 bases line up with TRBD1. TRBV23-1 is given ORF status, its function remaining uncertain. The length of the CDR3 is 20 residues. The J segment lost 3 bases and the V segment lost 4 bases, leaving 19 bases of the junction unmatched.